This T cell receptor beta chain was found in a study of T-cell memory formation after mild COVID-19. Study-wide background: TCR clusters mostly belonged to single donors.

Study observations and caveats: Day 15 to 85 contracting clones showed balanced CD4/CD8; later expanders leaned CD4+.

With constant-segment primers, 5'RACE yielded cDNA libraries of TCR alpha and TCR beta that carried sample barcodes and UMIs. Via MiXCR, TCRdb re-called the 5' RACE reads, giving one row per CDR3 protein. The table records hundreds of thousands of distinct CDR3 sequences, roughly 21% of them present only once. V was clipped by 0 bases and J by 3 bases, with 14 bases between them. The CDR3 runs 15 residues. Germline CDR1 DFQATT, CDR2 SNEGSKA (reference sequence). About this clonotype itself: Its antigen is as yet unknown.

This chain uses TRBV20-1 with TRBJ2-5; D perhaps matches TRBD2 (7 bases). The sequence came from an adult woman who had mild COVID-19 (a few samples of this study predate the infection). Cell type and time point are not known. Sequenced material: PBMCs or a T cell subset sorted from them (not recorded which). CDR3 in amino acids: CSARDGGGREETQYF. In DNA, the CDR3 is TGCAGTGCTAGAGATGGGGGGGGCCGGGAAGAGACCCAGTACTTC.